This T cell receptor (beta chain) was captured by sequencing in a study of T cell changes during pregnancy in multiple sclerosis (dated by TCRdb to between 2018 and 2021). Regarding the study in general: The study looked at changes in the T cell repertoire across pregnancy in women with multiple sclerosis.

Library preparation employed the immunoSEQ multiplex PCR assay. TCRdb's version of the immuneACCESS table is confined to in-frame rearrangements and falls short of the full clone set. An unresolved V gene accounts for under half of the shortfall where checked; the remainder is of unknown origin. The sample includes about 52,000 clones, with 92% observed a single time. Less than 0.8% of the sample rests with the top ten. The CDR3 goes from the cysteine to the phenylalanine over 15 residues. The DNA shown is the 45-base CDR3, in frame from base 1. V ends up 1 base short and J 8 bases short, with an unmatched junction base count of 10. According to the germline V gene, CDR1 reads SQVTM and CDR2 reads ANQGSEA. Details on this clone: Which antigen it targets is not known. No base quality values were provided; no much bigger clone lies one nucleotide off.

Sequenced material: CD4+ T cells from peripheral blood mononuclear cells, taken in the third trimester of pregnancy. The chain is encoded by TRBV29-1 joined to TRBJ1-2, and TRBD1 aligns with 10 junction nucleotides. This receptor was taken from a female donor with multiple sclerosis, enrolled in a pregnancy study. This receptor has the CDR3 CSVEVGQGIKGGYTF. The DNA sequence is TGCAGCGTTGAAGTGGGACAGGGGATCAAAGGAGGCTACACCTTC.